This paragraph covers one T cell receptor beta chain sequence. The sample belongs to a study of blood T cell repertoires in COVID-19. Produced via immunoSEQ multiplex PCR; TCRdb's table is partial and in-frame only. In the table there are about 51,000 clones, about 86% of which are singletons. The receptor comes from a man in his fifties or sixties with acute or convalescent COVID-19. Sample: peripheral blood.

CDR3 coding DNA: TGTGCCAGCAGTGCCGGACAGGGGGTGATTAGCGAGCAGTACTTC. Its translation is CASSAGQGVISEQYF. The chain has TRBV2 and TRBJ2-7; TRBD1 matches at 10 bases. The J segment lost 6 bases and the V segment lost 4 bases, leaving 9 bases of the junction unmatched. This CDR3 is 15 amino acids long. Germline CDR1 and CDR2: SNHLY and FYNNEI.